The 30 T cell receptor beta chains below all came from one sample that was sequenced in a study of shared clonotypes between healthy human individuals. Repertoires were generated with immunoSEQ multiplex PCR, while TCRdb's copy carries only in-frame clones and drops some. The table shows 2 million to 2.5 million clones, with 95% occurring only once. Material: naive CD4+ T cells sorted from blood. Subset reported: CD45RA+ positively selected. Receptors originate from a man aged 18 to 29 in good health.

The DNA of the CDR3 is TGCGCCAGCAGCTTAGGGAGGGGGACATTCGACACTGAAGCTTTCTTT. Its protein is CASSLGRGTFDTEAFF. This sequence joins TRBV5-1 and TRBJ1-1, with D possibly matching TRBD1 (6 bases). Germline CDR1 SGHRS, CDR2 YFSETQ. There are 16 residues in the CDR3. V was trimmed by 2 bases and J by 3 bases, leaving 17 bases between them.

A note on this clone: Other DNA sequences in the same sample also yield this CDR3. Written as DNA, the CDR3 is TGTGCCTGGAGTGTTTCGAATGAGCAGTTCTTC. As protein: CAWSVSNEQFF. The V gene is TRBV30, the J gene TRBJ2-1; unclear D gene. Germline V gives CDR1 GTSNPN, CDR2 SVGIG (reference sequence). The CDR3 runs to 11 residues. The V and J ends lost 0 bases and 7 bases respectively, with 4 bases between them.

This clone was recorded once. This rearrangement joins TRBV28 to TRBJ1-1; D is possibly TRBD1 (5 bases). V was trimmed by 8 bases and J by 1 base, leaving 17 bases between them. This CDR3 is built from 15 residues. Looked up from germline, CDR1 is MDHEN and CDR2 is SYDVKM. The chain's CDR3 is CASRTGGNGNTEAFF. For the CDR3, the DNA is TGTGCCAGCCGGACCGGGGGAAACGGGAACACTGAAGCTTTCTTT.

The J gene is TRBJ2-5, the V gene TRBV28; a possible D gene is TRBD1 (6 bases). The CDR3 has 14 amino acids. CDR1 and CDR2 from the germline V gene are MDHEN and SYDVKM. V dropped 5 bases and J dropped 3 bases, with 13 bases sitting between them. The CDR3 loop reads CASSRDTPKETQYF. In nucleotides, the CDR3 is TGTGCCAGCAGTCGGGACACTCCGAAAGAGACCCAGTACTTC.

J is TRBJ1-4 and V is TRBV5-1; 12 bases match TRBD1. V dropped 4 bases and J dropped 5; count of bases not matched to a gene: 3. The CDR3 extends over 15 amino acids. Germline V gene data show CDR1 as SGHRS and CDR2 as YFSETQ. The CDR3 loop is CASSVGTGGNEKLFF. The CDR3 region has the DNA TGCGCCAGCAGCGTCGGGACAGGGGGCAATGAAAAACTGTTTTTT.

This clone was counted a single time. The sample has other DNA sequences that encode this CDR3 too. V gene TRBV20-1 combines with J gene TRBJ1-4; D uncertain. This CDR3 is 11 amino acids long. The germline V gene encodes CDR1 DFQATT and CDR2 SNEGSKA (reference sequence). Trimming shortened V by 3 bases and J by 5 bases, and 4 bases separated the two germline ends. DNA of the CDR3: TGCAGTGCTAGGCTCAATGAAAAACTGTTTTTT. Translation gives CSARLNEKLFF.

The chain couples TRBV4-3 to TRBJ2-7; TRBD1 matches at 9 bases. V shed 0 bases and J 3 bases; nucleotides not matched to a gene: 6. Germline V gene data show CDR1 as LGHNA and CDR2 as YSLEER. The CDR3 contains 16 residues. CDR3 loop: CASSQEPGTGNYEQYF. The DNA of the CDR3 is TGCGCCAGCAGCCAAGAGCCCGGGACAGGGAACTACGAGCAGTACTTC.

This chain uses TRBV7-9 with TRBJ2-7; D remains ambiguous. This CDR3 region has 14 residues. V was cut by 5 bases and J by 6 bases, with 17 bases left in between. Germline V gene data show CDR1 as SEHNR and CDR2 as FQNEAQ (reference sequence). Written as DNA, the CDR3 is TGTGCCAGCAGCCCGGACCTGATGAAGGGCGAGCAGTACTTC. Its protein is CASSPDLMKGEQYF.

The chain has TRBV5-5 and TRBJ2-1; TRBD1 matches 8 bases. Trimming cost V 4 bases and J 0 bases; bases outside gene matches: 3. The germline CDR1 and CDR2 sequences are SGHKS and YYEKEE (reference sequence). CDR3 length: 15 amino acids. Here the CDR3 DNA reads TGTGCCAGCAGCACGACAGGGGTCTCCTACAATGAGCAGTTCTTC. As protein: CASSTTGVSYNEQFF. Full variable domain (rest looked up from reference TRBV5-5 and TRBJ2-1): DAGVTQSPTHLIKTRGQQVTLRCSPISGHKSVSWYQQVLGQGPQFIFQYYEKEERGRGNFPDRFSARQFPNYSSELNVNALLLGDSALYLCASSTTGVSYNEQFFGPGTRLTVL.

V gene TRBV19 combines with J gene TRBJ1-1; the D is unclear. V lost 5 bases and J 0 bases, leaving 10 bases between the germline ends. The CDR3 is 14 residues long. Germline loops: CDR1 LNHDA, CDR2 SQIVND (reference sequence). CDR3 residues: CASSVTPMNTEAFF. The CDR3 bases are TGTGCCAGTAGTGTGACACCGATGAACACTGAAGCTTTCTTT.

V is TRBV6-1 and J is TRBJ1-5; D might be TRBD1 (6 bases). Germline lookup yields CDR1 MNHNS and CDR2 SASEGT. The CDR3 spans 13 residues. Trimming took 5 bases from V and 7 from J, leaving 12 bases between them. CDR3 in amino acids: CASSTGYEQPQHF. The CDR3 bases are TGTGCCAGCAGTACAGGGTACGAGCAGCCCCAGCATTTT.

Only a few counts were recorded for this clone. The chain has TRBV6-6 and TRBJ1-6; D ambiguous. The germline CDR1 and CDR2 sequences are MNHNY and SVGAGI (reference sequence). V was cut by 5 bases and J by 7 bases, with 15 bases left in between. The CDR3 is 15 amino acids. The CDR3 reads CASSLREPLNSPLHF. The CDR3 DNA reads TGTGCCAGCAGTCTGCGGGAGCCGCTCAATTCACCCCTCCACTTT.

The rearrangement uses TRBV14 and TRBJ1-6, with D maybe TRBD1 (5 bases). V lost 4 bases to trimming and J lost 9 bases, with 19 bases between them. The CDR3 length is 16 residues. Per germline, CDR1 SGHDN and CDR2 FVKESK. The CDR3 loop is CASSRLGAGVGSPLHF. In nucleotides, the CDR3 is TGTGCCAGCAGCCGCCTCGGGGCAGGAGTTGGTTCACCCCTCCACTTT.

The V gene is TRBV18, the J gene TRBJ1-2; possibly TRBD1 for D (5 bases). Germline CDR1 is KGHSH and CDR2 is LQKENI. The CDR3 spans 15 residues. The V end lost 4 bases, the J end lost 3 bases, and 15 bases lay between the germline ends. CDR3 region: CASSRSAGGDYGYTF. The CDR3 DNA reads TGTGCCAGCTCACGGAGCGCCGGGGGAGACTATGGCTACACCTTC.

The CDR3 DNA reads TGTGCCTCAACCGGGAGCCCAGAGACCCAGTACTTC. Amino acid sequence: CASTGSPETQYF. This chain connects TRBV30 to TRBJ2-5; tentative D call: TRBD2 (6 bases). V lost 7 bases to trimming and J lost 4 bases, with 13 bases between them. CDR3 length: 12 residues. The germline V gene encodes CDR1 GTSNPN and CDR2 SVGIG (reference sequence).

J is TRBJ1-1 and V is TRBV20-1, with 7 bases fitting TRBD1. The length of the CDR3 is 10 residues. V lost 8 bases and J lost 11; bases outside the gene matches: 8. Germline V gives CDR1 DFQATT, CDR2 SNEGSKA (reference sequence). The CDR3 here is CSSLRGHAFF. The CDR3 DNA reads TGCAGTTCATTAAGGGGGCATGCTTTCTTT.

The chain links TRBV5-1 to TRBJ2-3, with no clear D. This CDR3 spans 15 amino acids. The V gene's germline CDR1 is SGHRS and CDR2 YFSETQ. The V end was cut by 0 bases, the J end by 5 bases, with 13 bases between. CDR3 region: CASSLAPTTRDTQYF. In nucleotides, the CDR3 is TGCGCCAGCAGCTTGGCTCCGACAACCCGAGATACGCAGTATTTT.

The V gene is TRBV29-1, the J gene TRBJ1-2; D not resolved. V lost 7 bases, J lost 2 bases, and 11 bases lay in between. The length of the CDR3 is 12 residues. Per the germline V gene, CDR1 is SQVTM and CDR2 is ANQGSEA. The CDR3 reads CSADDRNYGYTF. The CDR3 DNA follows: TGCAGCGCCGACGACCGAAACTATGGCTACACCTTC.

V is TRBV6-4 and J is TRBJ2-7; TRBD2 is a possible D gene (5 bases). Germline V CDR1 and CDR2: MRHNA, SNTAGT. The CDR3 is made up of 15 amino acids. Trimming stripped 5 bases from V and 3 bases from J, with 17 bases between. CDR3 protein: CASSTSRFSDYEQYF. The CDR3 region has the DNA TGTGCCAGCAGTACCTCTCGCTTTAGCGACTACGAGCAGTACTTC.

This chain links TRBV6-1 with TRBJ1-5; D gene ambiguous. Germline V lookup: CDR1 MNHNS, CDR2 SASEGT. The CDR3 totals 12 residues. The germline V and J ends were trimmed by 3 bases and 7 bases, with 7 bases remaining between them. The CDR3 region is CASSDVLQPQHF. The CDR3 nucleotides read TGTGCCAGCAGTGACGTCCTCCAGCCCCAGCATTTT.

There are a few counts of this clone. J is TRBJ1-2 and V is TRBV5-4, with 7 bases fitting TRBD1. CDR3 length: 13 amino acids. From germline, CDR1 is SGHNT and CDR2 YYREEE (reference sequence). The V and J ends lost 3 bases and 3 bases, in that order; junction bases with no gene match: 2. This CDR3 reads CASSSGTDYGYTF. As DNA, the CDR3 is TGTGCCAGCAGCTCCGGGACAGACTATGGCTACACCTTC.

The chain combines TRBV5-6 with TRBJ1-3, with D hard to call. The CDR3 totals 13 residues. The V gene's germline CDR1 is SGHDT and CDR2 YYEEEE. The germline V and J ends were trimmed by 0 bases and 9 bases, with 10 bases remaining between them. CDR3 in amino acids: CASSLAHGFTIYF. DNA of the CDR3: TGTGCCAGCAGCTTGGCCCACGGCTTCACCATATATTTT.

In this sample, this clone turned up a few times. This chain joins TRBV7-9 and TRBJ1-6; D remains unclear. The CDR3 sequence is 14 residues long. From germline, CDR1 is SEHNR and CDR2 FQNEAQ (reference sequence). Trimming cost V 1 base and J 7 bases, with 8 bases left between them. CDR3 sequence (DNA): TGTGCCAGCAGCTTAGGACCTGGGAATTCACCCCTCCACTTT. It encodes CASSLGPGNSPLHF.

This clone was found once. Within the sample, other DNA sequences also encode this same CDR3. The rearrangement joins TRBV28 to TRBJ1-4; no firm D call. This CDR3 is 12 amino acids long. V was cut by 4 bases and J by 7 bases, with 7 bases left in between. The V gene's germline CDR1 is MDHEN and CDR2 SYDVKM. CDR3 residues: CASSSSGEKLFF. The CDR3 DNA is TGTGCCAGCAGTTCGTCGGGTGAAAAACTGTTTTTT.

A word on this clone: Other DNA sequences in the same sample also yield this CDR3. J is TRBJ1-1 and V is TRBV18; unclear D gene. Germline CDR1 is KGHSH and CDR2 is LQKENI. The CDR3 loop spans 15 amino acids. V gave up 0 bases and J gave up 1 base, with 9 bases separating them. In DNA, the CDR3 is TGTGCCAGCTCACCACCTAACCGGCAGAACACTGAAGCTTTCTTT. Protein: CASSPPNRQNTEAFF.

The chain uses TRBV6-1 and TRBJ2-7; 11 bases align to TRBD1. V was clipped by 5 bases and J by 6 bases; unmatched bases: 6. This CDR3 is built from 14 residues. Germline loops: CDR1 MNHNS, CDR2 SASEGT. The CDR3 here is CASSWGQGVGEQYF. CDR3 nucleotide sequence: TGTGCCAGCAGTTGGGGACAGGGGGTTGGCGAGCAGTACTTC.

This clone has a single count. CDR3 amino acids: CASSLQGTGRTEAFF. CDR3 nucleotide sequence: TGTGCCAGCAGCTTACAAGGGACAGGGCGCACTGAAGCTTTCTTT. This chain links TRBV11-2 with TRBJ1-1; 9 bases agree with TRBD1. The CDR3 spans 15 residues. V lost 2 bases and J lost 4; bases outside the gene matches: 5. Germline-derived CDR1 and CDR2 are SGHAT and FQNNGV.

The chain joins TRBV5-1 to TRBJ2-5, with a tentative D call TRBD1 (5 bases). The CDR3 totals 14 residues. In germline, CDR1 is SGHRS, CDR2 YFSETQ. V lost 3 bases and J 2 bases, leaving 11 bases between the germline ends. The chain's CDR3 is CASSSSTVQETQYF. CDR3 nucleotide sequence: TGCGCCAGCAGCTCGTCGACAGTACAAGAGACCCAGTACTTC.

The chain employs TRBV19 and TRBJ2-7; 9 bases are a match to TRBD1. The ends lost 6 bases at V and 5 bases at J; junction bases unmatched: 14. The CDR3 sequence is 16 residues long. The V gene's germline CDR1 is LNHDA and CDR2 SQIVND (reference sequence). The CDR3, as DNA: TGTGCCAGTAGATCCGGGGAACAGGGGGCTAGCCACGAGCAGTACTTC. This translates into CASRSGEQGASHEQYF. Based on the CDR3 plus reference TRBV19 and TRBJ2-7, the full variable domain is DGGITQSPKYLFRKEGQNVTLSCEQNLNHDAMYWYRQDPGQGLRLIYYSQIVNDFQKGDIAEGYSVSREKKESFPLTVTSAQKNPTAFYLCASRSGEQGASHEQYFGPGTRLTVT.

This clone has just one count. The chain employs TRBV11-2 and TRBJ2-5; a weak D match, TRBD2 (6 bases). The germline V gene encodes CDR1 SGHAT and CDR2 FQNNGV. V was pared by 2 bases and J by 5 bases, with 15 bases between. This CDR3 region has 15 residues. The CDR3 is CASSLMGLKHETQYF. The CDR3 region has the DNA TGTGCCAGCAGCTTAATGGGACTCAAGCATGAGACCCAGTACTTC.